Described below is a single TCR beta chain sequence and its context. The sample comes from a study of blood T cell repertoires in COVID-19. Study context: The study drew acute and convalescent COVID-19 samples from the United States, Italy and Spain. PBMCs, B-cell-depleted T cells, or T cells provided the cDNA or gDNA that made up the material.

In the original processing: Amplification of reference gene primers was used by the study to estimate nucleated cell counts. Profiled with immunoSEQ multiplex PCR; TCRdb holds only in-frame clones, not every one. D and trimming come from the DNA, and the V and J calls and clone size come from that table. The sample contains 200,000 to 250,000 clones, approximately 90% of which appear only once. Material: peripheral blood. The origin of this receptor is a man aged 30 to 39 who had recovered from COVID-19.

The CDR3 bases are TGCGCCACCACGGACACCGCGGGAGGGGCCAACGTCCTGACTTTC. Its protein product is CATTDTAGGANVLTF. The chain combines TRBV5-1 with TRBJ2-6, with D possibly TRBD2 on 6 matching bases. With 9 bases removed from V and 4 bases from J, the gap between germline ends came to 17 bases. Per germline, CDR1 SGHRS and CDR2 YFSETQ. The CDR3 sequence is 15 residues long.